Following are 16 T cell receptor beta chains from one sample sequenced in a study of CD8 T cells in Susac syndrome (dated by TCRdb to about 2019). Library method: the immunoSEQ multiplex PCR assay. RNA was extracted using the RNeasy kit, and about 0.45 to 1 ug of the RNA was reverse transcribed with random hexamers. TCRdb itself trimmed the public reads at Q25 with fastp, ran MiXCR and retained productive beta chains. Entries that share a CDR3 protein sequence are merged under the most common genes and DNA. This sample has under 150,000 distinct CDR3 sequences in its table, and under 95% of those were observed once. Around 0.24% of the sample belongs to the ten largest clones. What was sequenced was CD8+ T cells from PBMCs. These receptors were taken from a human donor with multiple sclerosis.

This sequence joins TRBV6-1 and TRBJ2-7; 12 nucleotides align to TRBD2. The CDR3 extends over 16 amino acids. Per germline, CDR1 MNHNS and CDR2 SASEGT. Trimming at V came to 7 bases and at J to 7 bases, leaving 14 bases not matched to a gene. The CDR3 here is CASTESRLAGVGEQYF. In DNA, the CDR3 is TGTGCCAGCACCGAATCAAGACTAGCGGGAGTTGGGGAGCAGTACTTC.

This clonotype was recorded only once. The chain combines TRBV27 with TRBJ2-5; no reliable D call. The V end lost 9 bases, the J end lost 7 bases, and 9 bases lay between the germline ends. The CDR3 covers 10 residues. Germline loops: CDR1 MNHEY, CDR2 SMNVEV (reference sequence). In nucleotides, the CDR3 is TGTGCCAGTGGGATGGGGACCCAGTACTTC. Translated: CASGMGTQYF.

CDR3 in amino acids: CAARATVNEQFF. In DNA, the CDR3 is TGTGCAGCGAGGGCGACAGTGAATGAGCAGTTCTTC. This chain links TRBV2 with TRBJ2-1; D could derive from TRBD1 or TRBD2 (5 bases each). In germline, CDR1 is SNHLY, CDR2 FYNNEI. The CDR3 spans 12 residues.

V gene TRBV6-2 or TRBV6-3 combines with J gene TRBJ2-7, with 9 bases aligning to TRBD2. CDR1 is MNHEY and CDR2 is SVGEGT in the germline V gene. With V trimmed by 7 bases and J by 3 bases, 13 bases remained unmatched. The CDR3 sequence is 16 residues long. CDR3 coding DNA: TGTGCCAGCAAACCGAGGCCTAGCGGGACGCACTACGAGCAGTACTTC. This encodes CASKPRPSGTHYEQYF.

This clonotype was detected a few times. The chain has TRBV6-6 and TRBJ2-5, with a tentative D call TRBD2 (6 bases). The germline gives CDR1 MNHNY, CDR2 SVGAGI (reference sequence). V was pared by 0 bases and J by 5 bases, with 7 bases between. The CDR3 totals 13 residues. For the CDR3, the DNA is TGTGCCAGCAGTTACTCTGCGGGGGAGACCCAGTACTTC. Amino acid sequence: CASSYSAGETQYF.

The V and J genes are TRBV5-4 and TRBJ2-1, with D unclear. Germline CDR1 reads SGHNT; CDR2 reads YYREEE (reference sequence). V lost 1 base and J 8 bases, leaving 16 bases between the germline ends. The CDR3 runs 15 residues. The CDR3 sequence: CASSLPHRSLYEQFF. As DNA, the CDR3 is TGTGCCAGCAGCTTGCCCCATAGGAGCCTGTATGAGCAGTTCTTC.

V gene TRBV6-1 combines with J gene TRBJ2-7; possible D gene TRBD2, 7 bases. The V end lost 1 base, the J end lost 2 bases, and 9 bases lay between the germline ends. Germline lookup yields CDR1 MNHNS and CDR2 SASEGT. The length of the CDR3 is 14 residues. CDR3 sequence (DNA): TGTGCCAGCAGTGAAGAGGGGGGGGCCTACGAGCAGTACTTC. Translation: CASSEEGGAYEQYF.

The chain recombines TRBV12-3 or TRBV12-4 with TRBJ1-2; D remains ambiguous. The CDR3 loop spans 15 amino acids. Trimming left V 2 bases short and J 6 bases short, with 16 bases between. CDR3 residues: CASSLTGSPPHGYTF. The CDR3 nucleotides read TGTGCCAGCAGTTTAACGGGGAGCCCCCCCCATGGCTACACCTTC.

This chain links TRBV6-1 with TRBJ2-6; D not certain. V gave up 6 bases and J gave up 0 bases, with 27 bases separating them. CDR1 is MNHNS and CDR2 is SASEGT in the germline V gene. The CDR3 is made up of 21 amino acids. The CDR3 spells CASSSPRQATNTLSGANVLTF. The CDR3 nucleotides are TGTGCCAGCAGCTCCCCTCGGCAGGCCACTAACACCCTCTCTGGGGCCAACGTCCTGACTTTC.

This clonotype was detected only a few times. V gene TRBV11-2 combines with J gene TRBJ2-3; either TRBD1 or TRBD2 may supply D (5 bases each). The germline V gene encodes CDR1 SGHAT and CDR2 FQNNGV. This CDR3 comprises 17 residues. Trimming pared 0 bases from V and 4 bases from J, leaving 17 bases between. The CDR3 here is CASSLDFGLMGADTQYF. In nucleotides, the CDR3 is TGTGCCAGCAGCTTAGATTTCGGCCTAATGGGGGCAGATACGCAGTATTTT.

The chain recombines TRBV6-2 or TRBV6-3 with TRBJ2-5, with D maybe TRBD2 (5 bases). This CDR3 region has 13 residues. In germline, CDR1 is MNHEY, CDR2 SVGEGT. Trimming stripped 5 bases from V and 2 bases from J, with 9 bases between. CDR3: CASSRSAQETQYF. CDR3 DNA sequence: TGTGCCAGCAGTCGTAGCGCTCAAGAGACCCAGTACTTC.

The genes are TRBV4-1 and TRBJ2-5; D gene ambiguous. Between the trimmed V and J ends, which lost 8 bases and 4 bases, there was a span of 20 bases. The CDR3 is 15 amino acids. From germline, CDR1 is MGHRA and CDR2 YSYEKL. As DNA, the CDR3 is TGCGCCAGCGGCCCAGCCCTAGAGCCGACAGAGACCCAGTACTTC. The encoded protein is CASGPALEPTETQYF.

The V gene is TRBV5-6, the J gene TRBJ2-7, with D uncertain. The CDR3 covers 14 residues. Trimming removed 4 bases from V and 1 base from J, with 12 bases in between. CDR1 and CDR2 from the germline V gene are SGHDT and YYEEEE. CDR3 nucleotides: TGTGCCAGCAGCATCGGGTCCTATTCCTACGAGCAGTACTTC. Protein product: CASSIGSYSYEQYF.

The chain combines TRBV20-1 with TRBJ2-7; D is possibly TRBD1 (6 bases). Trimming removed 0 bases at V and 7 bases at J, with 13 bases between. CDR3 size: 13 residues. In germline, CDR1 is DFQATT, CDR2 SNEGSKA (reference sequence). The CDR3 DNA is TGCAGTGCTAGAGACAACAGGGTGGGGGAGCAGTACTTC. Its translation: CSARDNRVGEQYF.

J is TRBJ1-2 and V is TRBV6-5, with D unresolved. The CDR3 consists of 11 residues. Germline lookup yields CDR1 MNHEY and CDR2 SVGAGI. The V end lost 10 bases, the J end lost 6 bases, and 12 bases lay between the germline ends. The CDR3 DNA is TGTGCCATTTGGGAGCCGCATGGCTACACCTTC. Translated: CAIWEPHGYTF.

J is TRBJ1-5 and V is TRBV30; no firm D call. V dropped 3 bases and J dropped 3 bases, with 15 bases sitting between them. CDR3 length: 15 amino acids. The germline V gene encodes CDR1 GTSNPN and CDR2 SVGIG (reference sequence). The CDR3 loop is CAWRPSAGINQPQHF. The CDR3 coding sequence is TGTGCCTGGAGGCCCTCGGCGGGGATCAATCAGCCCCAGCATTTT.